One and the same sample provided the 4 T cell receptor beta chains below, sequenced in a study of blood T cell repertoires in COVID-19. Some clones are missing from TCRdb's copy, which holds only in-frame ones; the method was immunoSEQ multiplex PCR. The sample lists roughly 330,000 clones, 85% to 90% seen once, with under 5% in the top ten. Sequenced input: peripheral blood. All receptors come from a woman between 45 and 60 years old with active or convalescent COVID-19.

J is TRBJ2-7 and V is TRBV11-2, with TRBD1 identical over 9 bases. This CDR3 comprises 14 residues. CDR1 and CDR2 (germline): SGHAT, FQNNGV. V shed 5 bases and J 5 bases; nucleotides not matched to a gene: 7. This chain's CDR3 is CASSVRDRANEQYF. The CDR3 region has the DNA TGTGCCAGCAGCGTCCGGGACAGGGCGAACGAGCAGTACTTC.

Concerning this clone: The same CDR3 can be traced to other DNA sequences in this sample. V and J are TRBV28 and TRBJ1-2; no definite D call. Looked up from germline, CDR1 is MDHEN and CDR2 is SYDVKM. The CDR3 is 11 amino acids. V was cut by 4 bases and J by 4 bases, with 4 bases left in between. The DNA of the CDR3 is TGTGCCAGCAGTTCTCGCTATGGCTACACCTTC. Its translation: CASSSRYGYTF.

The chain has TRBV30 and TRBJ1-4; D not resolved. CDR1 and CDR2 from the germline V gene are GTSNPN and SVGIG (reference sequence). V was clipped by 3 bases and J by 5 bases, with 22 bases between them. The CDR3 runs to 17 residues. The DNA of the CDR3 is TGTGCCTGGAGCGAGAGAGAAGCGCTCGGAATAAATGAAAAACTGTTTTTT. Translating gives CAWSEREALGINEKLFF.

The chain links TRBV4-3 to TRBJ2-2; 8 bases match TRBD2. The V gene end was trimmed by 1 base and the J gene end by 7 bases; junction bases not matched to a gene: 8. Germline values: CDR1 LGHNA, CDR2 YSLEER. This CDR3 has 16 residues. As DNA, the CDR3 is TGCGCCAGCAGCCAAGTACGGGGGGGCCGTGACGGGGAGCTGTTTTTT. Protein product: CASSQVRGGRDGELFF.